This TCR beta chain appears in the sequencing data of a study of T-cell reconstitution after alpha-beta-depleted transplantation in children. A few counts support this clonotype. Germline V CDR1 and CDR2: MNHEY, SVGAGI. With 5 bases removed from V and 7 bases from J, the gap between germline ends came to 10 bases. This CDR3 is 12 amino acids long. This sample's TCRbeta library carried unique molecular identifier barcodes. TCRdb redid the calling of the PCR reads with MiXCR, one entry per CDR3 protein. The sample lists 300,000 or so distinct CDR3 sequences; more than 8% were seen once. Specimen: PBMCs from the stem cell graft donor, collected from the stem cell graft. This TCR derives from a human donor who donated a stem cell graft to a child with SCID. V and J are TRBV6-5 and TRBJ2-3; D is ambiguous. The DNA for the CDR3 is TGTGCCAGCAGTACTAACAGCTATACGCAGTATTTT. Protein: CASSTNSYTQYF.